This TCR beta chain was identified in a study of response to subunit inactivated influenza vaccine. Findings of the study overall: Authors suggested each seasonal influenza vaccination recruits few new T cells.

MiXCR was run by TCRdb on the RT-PCR reads, yielding one entry per CDR3 protein. The data contain about 190,000 distinct CDR3 sequences, 13% to 15% of them singletons. Germline trimming cut 4 bases from V and 11 bases from J; bases unmatched to any gene: 10. Germline V gene data show CDR1 as SEHNR and CDR2 as FQNEAQ (reference sequence). This CDR3 is 15 amino acids long. This clonotype showed up many times. The antigen is unknown. The chain couples TRBV7-9 to TRBJ2-2, with 10 nucleotides matching TRBD2. Here the sequenced sample was CD8+ T cells sorted from PBMCs, taken more than 4 days after vaccination. The TCR sequence derives from a man in his fifties or sixties who received an inactivated influenza vaccine. Written as DNA, the CDR3 is TGTGCCAGCAGCTACCTTCGACTAGCGGGTGGAGAGCTGTTTTTT. Protein sequence: CASSYLRLAGGELFF.